This TCR beta chain was profiled in a study of OX40 agonist ivuxolimab in advanced cancers. Overall study context: An agonistic human IgG2 monoclonal antibody against OX40 (CD134) was given. Study-level points and caveats: In the 0.1 to 3.0 mg/kg range, CD4+ and CD8+ blood T cells had expanded clonally by week 6. Among some nonresponders, normalized T-cell clonal expansion was also low.

The data were produced by immunoSEQ multiplex PCR, yet TCRdb's version contains in-frame clones alone and is incomplete. This sample has some 11,000 clones, with just under 75% found just once. The junction had 6 bases not matched to a gene; V was cut back by 8 bases and J by 5 bases. Looked up from germline, CDR1 is SQVTM and CDR2 is ANQGSEA. The CDR3 spans 13 residues. A note on this clone: The antigen is undetermined.

The sequencing used CD4+ or CD8+ T cells sorted from blood, collected in a trial of the OX40 agonist ivuxolimab. The sequence was obtained from an adult with an advanced solid tumor such as melanoma, head and neck, liver or kidney cancer. The V and J genes are TRBV29-1 and TRBJ1-4; 9 bases line up with TRBD1. CDR3 DNA sequence: TGCAGCATGACCGGGACAGGGAATGAAAAACTGTTTTTT. Its protein is CSMTGTGNEKLFF.